The rows below give T cell receptor beta chains drawn from one sample of a study of identical twins. TCRdb re-derived calls from the 5' RACE reads in MiXCR, one entry per CDR3 protein. Of 400,000 to 550,000 distinct CDR3 sequences in the sample, roughly 21% were seen once. These data are also associated with another study on T cells expressing NK-cell markers.

Sequencing used CD4+ T cells sorted from blood. Every receptor here comes from a woman between 18 and 29 years old in good health. The CDR3 runs from the conserved cysteine through the conserved F or W. The D gene is left open where the match is weak. Rows give clone size only sometimes, using once, few, many, or a class for an expanded clone.

j_gene	abundance	v_gene	d_gene	CDR3aa	CDR3nt
TRBJ2-5	many	TRBV12-3/TRBV12-4	.	CASSLVSVEETQYF	TGTGCCAGCAGTTTAGTTTCTGTTGAGGAGACCCAGTACTTC
TRBJ2-1	many	TRBV7-6	.	CASSLEADGYEQFF	TGTGCCAGCAGCTTAGAAGCGGATGGATATGAGCAGTTCTTC
TRBJ2-2	.	TRBV20-1	.	CSVLWGTNTGELFF	TGCAGTGTTCTTTGGGGCACGAACACCGGGGAGCTGTTTTTT
TRBJ2-3	.	TRBV11-1	TRBD2	CASSLGLAGDPSTDTQYF	TGTGCCAGCAGCTTAGGACTAGCGGGAGACCCTAGCACAGATACGCAGTATTTT
TRBJ1-2	.	TRBV21-1	.	CASSKETRTPNYGYTF	TGTGCCAGCAGCAAAGAGACAAGGACCCCTAACTATGGCTACACCTTC
TRBJ2-7	few	TRBV29-1	.	CSVELASLKQYF	TGCAGCGTAGAGCTAGCCTCCCTGAAGCAGTACTTC
TRBJ1-4	few	TRBV12-3/TRBV12-4	.	CASTEQGRGEKLFF	TGTGCCAGCACAGAACAGGGACGCGGAGAAAAACTGTTTTTT
TRBJ2-7	few	TRBV12-3/TRBV12-4	.	CASALPGRYEQYF	TGTGCCAGCGCCCTACCCGGGAGATACGAGCAGTACTTC
TRBJ2-7	few	TRBV5-1	TRBD1	CASFSGTGGSYEQYF	TGCGCCAGCTTTTCCGGGACAGGGGGATCCTACGAGCAGTACTTC
TRBJ2-1	.	TRBV4-3	.	CASSQGGPYNEQFF	TGCGCCAGCAGCCAAGGGGGCCCATACAATGAGCAGTTCTTC
TRBJ2-3	many	TRBV29-1	.	CSVLGGPGVDTQYF	TGCAGCGTCCTAGGGGGACCGGGGGTGGATACGCAGTATTTT
TRBJ1-2	.	TRBV7-8	.	CASSSGSVGYGYTF	TGTGCCAGCAGCTCCGGCTCGGTGGGCTATGGCTACACCTTC
TRBJ1-1	few	TRBV20-1	TRBD1	CSARDPGQGLIAFF	TGCAGTGCTAGAGATCCGGGACAGGGATTAATAGCTTTCTTT
TRBJ1-2	.	TRBV7-9	.	CASSSQTNYGYTF	TGTGCCAGCAGCTCTCAGACTAACTATGGCTACACCTTC
TRBJ2-7	.	TRBV3-1	.	CASSQALGVRYEQYF	TGTGCCAGCAGCCAAGCCTTGGGTGTTCGCTACGAGCAGTACTTC
TRBJ2-7	many	TRBV7-2	.	CASSVTGRYEQYF	TGTGCCAGCAGCGTGACAGGACGATACGAGCAGTACTTC
TRBJ2-3	few	TRBV5-6	TRBD2	CASSLNLAGPYTDTQYF	TGTGCCAGCAGCTTGAATTTAGCGGGACCCTACACAGATACGCAGTATTTT
TRBJ1-5	few	TRBV6-2/TRBV6-3	.	CATTRTNQPQHF	TGTGCCACTACGAGGACAAATCAGCCCCAGCATTTT
TRBJ2-5	few	TRBV6-1	.	CATTPRGGASQETQYF	TGTGCCACTACCCCGAGAGGAGGAGCCAGTCAAGAGACCCAGTACTTC
TRBJ2-7	.	TRBV5-6	.	CASSFRVHEQYF	TGTGCCAGCAGCTTTAGGGTCCACGAGCAGTACTTC
TRBJ2-2	.	TRBV9	TRBD1	CASSPRTGAITGELFF	TGTGCCAGCAGCCCTCGGACAGGGGCCATAACCGGGGAGCTGTTTTTT
TRBJ2-7	.	TRBV20-1	.	CSAKKQNYEQYF	TGCAGTGCGAAGAAACAAAACTACGAGCAGTACTTC
TRBJ2-1	.	TRBV5-1	TRBD2	CASSPGTSGGHNEQFF	TGCGCCAGCAGCCCCGGGACTAGCGGGGGCCACAATGAGCAGTTCTTC
TRBJ1-2	many	TRBV12-3/TRBV12-4	TRBD1	CASRGQGEGYTF	TGTGCCAGCAGGGGACAGGGCGAGGGCTACACCTTC
TRBJ2-5	few	TRBV20-1	.	CSAPREETQYF	TGCAGTGCTCCACGCGAAGAGACCCAGTACTTC
TRBJ1-1	many	TRBV12-3/TRBV12-4	.	CASSFSTPGATEAFF	TGTGCCAGCAGTTTTTCCACCCCAGGGGCCACTGAAGCTTTCTTT
TRBJ2-3	.	TRBV7-2	.	CASSLSVGVTDTQYF	TGTGCCAGCAGCTTATCCGTCGGCGTCACAGATACGCAGTATTTT
TRBJ1-2	few	TRBV20-1	.	CSARDGSGKGYTF	TGCAGTGCTAGAGATGGGTCAGGGAAGGGCTACACCTTC
TRBJ2-7	.	TRBV20-1	TRBD2	CSGRNAGAYEQYF	TGCAGTGGTAGGAACGCGGGAGCCTACGAGCAGTACTTC
TRBJ2-1	.	TRBV7-9	TRBD2	CASSTSGLAENNEQFF	TGTGCCAGCAGCACCTCCGGACTAGCGGAAAACAATGAGCAGTTCTTC
TRBJ2-1	.	TRBV7-9	.	CASSLGRVSGYNEQFF	TGTGCCAGCAGCTTAGGTAGGGTTTCAGGCTACAATGAGCAGTTCTTC
TRBJ2-2	.	TRBV12-3/TRBV12-4	TRBD2	CASTLAGGSTGELFF	TGTGCCAGCACTCTAGCGGGGGGAAGTACCGGGGAGCTGTTTTTT
TRBJ2-5	many	TRBV4-3	.	CASSQGRAFGETQYF	TGCGCCAGCAGCCAAGGAAGGGCCTTTGGGGAGACCCAGTACTTC
TRBJ2-1	.	TRBV20-1	.	CSARVPWLDEQFF	TGCAGTGCACGCGTCCCATGGTTGGATGAGCAGTTCTTC
TRBJ1-3	many	TRBV12-3/TRBV12-4	.	CASTLGAGNTIYF	TGTGCCAGCACTTTGGGCGCTGGAAACACCATATATTTT
TRBJ2-2	.	TRBV7-2	TRBD2	CASSFPASGRTGELFF	TGTGCCAGCAGCTTCCCAGCTAGCGGGAGAACCGGGGAGCTGTTTTTT
TRBJ2-3	.	TRBV20-1	TRBD2	CSAQVGTSGGGLNTQYF	TGCAGTGCCCAAGTTGGGACTAGCGGGGGTGGGTTGAATACGCAGTATTTT
TRBJ2-1	few	TRBV4-1	.	CASSQDQRAGWSYNEQFF	TGCGCCAGCAGCCAAGATCAACGGGCAGGCTGGTCCTACAATGAGCAGTTCTTC
TRBJ2-1	few	TRBV7-8	.	CASTVRGDYNEQFF	TGTGCCAGTACTGTGAGGGGAGACTACAATGAGCAGTTCTTC
TRBJ2-2	.	TRBV10-3	.	CAIRSDLEKNTGELFF	TGTGCCATCAGGAGCGACCTAGAGAAGAACACCGGGGAGCTGTTTTTT
TRBJ1-1	.	TRBV7-9	.	CASSPTGRVNTEAFF	TGTGCCAGCAGCCCTACAGGGCGGGTGAACACTGAAGCTTTCTTT
TRBJ2-6	few	TRBV9	.	CASSAGRGGANVLTF	TGTGCCAGCAGCGCGGGCCGGGGCGGGGCCAACGTCCTGACTTTC
TRBJ2-2	.	TRBV7-2	TRBD1	CASSVMRTGRNTGELFF	TGTGCCAGCAGCGTGATGCGGACAGGGAGGAACACCGGGGAGCTGTTTTTT
TRBJ2-7	.	TRBV20-1	.	CSARDSWGYYEQYF	TGCAGTGCTAGGGACAGCTGGGGATACTACGAGCAGTACTTC
TRBJ1-6	.	TRBV20-1	TRBD1	CSAGRDRNSPLHF	TGCAGTGCTGGCCGGGACAGAAATTCACCCCTCCACTTT